This T cell receptor (beta chain) was retrieved from a study of T cell responses to AZD1222 COVID-19 vaccine. As concerns this clone: An end of the junction does not agree with germline; a read error may underlie this.

Sequencing was performed with immunoSEQ multiplex PCR; in TCRdb, only in-frame clones are kept and a portion is missing. The repertoire holds about 150,000 clones, with 88% as singletons. This CDR3 region has 13 residues. The clonotype comes from an adult in good health. The gene calls are TRBV12-3 or TRBV12-4 and TRBJ1-2; D is unresolved. The material was peripheral blood, obtained on day 0 of AZD1222 vaccination. The CDR3 protein is CVSSFQESYGYTF. DNA for the CDR3: TGTGTCAGCAGTTTTCAGGAGAGCTATGGCTACACCTTC.